Sequencing of this T cell receptor beta chain was carried out in a study of shared clonotypes between healthy human individuals. Findings of the study overall: Donors were few, which limited the genetic and exposure-history diversity represented.

CD8 cells regarded as naive lacked CD45RO, were positively chosen for CCR7, and omitted terminally differentiated effector memory CD45RA+ cells. As for this clone: Antigen specificity is unknown.

CDR1 is SGDLS, CDR2 YYNGEE, per germline. The CDR3 length is 15 residues. Trimming cost V 2 bases and J 2 bases; bases outside gene matches: 5. In the original workflow: With immunoSEQ giving junction-only sequences and no quality scores, filtering differed. Data came from immunoSEQ multiplex PCR; TCRdb stores just in-frame clones and leaves some out. V and J calls and clone size are copied from that table; D and trimming were computed from the DNA. The repertoire has about 2 million clones, just under 95% of them found once; the top ten carry 0.9% to 1.3%. The source of this sequence is a man between 18 and 35 years old in good health. The sequencing input was naive CD8+ T cells sorted from blood. The V gene is TRBV9, the J gene TRBJ2-5; 8 bases align to TRBD2. As DNA, the CDR3 is TGTGCCAGCAGCGTTAGCGGGACGATTCAAGAGACCCAGTACTTC. Its translation: CASSVSGTIQETQYF.